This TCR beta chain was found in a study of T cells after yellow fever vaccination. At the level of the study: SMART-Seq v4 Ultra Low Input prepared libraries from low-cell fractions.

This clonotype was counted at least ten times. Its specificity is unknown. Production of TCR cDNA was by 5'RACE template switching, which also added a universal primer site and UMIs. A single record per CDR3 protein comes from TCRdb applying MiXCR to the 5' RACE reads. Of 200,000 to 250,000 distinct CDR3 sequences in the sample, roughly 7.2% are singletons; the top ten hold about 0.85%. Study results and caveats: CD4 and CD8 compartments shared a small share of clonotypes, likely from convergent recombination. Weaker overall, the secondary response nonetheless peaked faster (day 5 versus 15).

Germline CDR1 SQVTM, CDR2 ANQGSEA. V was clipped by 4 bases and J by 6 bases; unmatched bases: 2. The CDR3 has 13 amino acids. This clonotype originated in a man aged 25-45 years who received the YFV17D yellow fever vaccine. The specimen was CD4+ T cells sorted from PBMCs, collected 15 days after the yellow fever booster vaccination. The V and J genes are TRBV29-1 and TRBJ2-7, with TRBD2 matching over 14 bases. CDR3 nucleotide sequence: TGCAGCGTTGGACTAGCGGGAGGGTCCGAGCAGTACTTC. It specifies CSVGLAGGSEQYF.